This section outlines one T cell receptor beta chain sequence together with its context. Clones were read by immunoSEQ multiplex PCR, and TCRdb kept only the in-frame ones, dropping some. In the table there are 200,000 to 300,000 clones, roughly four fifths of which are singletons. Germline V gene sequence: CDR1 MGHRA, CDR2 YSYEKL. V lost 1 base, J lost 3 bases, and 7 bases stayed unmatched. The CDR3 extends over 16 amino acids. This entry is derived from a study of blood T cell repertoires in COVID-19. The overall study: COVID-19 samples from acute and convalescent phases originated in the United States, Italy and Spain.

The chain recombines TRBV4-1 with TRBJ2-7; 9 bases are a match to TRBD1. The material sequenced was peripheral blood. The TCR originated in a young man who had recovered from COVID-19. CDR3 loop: CASSQVSGQGSYEQYF. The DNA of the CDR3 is TGCGCCAGCAGCCAAGTCTCCGGACAGGGGAGCTACGAGCAGTACTTC.